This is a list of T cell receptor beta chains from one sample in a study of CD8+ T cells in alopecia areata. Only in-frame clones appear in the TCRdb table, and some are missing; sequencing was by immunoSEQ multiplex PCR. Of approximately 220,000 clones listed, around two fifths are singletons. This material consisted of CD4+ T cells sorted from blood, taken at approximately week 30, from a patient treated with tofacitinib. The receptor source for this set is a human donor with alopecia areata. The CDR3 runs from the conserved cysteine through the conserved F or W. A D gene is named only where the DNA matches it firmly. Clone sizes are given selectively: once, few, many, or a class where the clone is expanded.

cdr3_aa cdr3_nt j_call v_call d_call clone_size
CASSFREGDTQYF TGTGCCAGCAGTTTCAGGGAGGGGGATACGCAGTATTTT TRBJ2-3 TRBV27 TRBD2 -
CAWSKVAGGFYEQYF TGTGCCTGGAGCAAAGTGGCAGGGGGTTTCTACGAGCAGTACTTC TRBJ2-7 TRBV30 TRBD1 -
CAWVGSGNTDTQYF TGTGCCTGGGTTGGAAGCGGGAACACAGATACGCAGTATTTT TRBJ2-3 TRBV30 TRBD2 -
CASGPPVPGPLVQDEQFF TGTGCCAGCGGCCCACCGGTTCCAGGGCCACTGGTCCAGGATGAGCAGTTCTTC TRBJ2-1 TRBV5-4 - -
CASSLGPIYEQYF TGTGCCAGCAGCTTAGGCCCCATCTACGAGCAGTACTTC TRBJ2-7 TRBV11-2 - few
CASSETGVGSWTGELFF TGTGCCAGCAGCGAAACTGGGGTCGGGTCGTGGACCGGGGAGCTGTTTTTT TRBJ2-2 TRBV7-8 - few
CASHPGMGVGYGYTF TGTGCCAGCCATCCAGGGATGGGGGTGGGCTATGGCTACACCTTC TRBJ1-2 TRBV27 - -
CASMMGTSGANEQFF TGTGCCAGCATGATGGGGACTAGCGGGGCCAATGAGCAGTTCTTC TRBJ2-1 TRBV6-1 TRBD2 -
CASSGPEDPGNEQFF TGTGCCAGCAGTGGACCTGAAGACCCAGGCAATGAGCAGTTCTTC TRBJ2-1 TRBV25-1 - -
CASSPDGAVGISPLHF TGCGCCAGCAGCCCGGACGGGGCTGTAGGGATTTCACCCCTCCACTTT TRBJ1-6 TRBV5-1 - -
CASSYGLAVYEQYF TGTGCCAGCAGCTACGGACTAGCGGTCTACGAGCAGTACTTC TRBJ2-7 TRBV4-2 TRBD2 -
CAWTLLAGANNEQFF TGTGCCTGGACATTACTAGCGGGAGCTAACAATGAGCAGTTCTTC TRBJ2-1 TRBV30 TRBD2 -
CSVYRDQELDTQYF TGCAGCGTTTACCGGGACCAAGAATTGGATACGCAGTATTTT TRBJ2-3 TRBV29-1 - few
CASSSDRLADTQYF TGCGCCAGCAGCTCCGACCGACTAGCAGATACGCAGTATTTT TRBJ2-3 TRBV5-1 - few
CASSPTRTGLNYGYTF TGTGCCAGCTCACCTACTAGGACAGGGTTGAACTATGGCTACACCTTC TRBJ1-2 TRBV18 TRBD1 few
CASSVGQRRVTEAFF TGTGCCAGTAGTGTCGGACAGAGGAGGGTCACTGAAGCTTTCTTT TRBJ1-1 TRBV19 - many
CASSYSLSSGANVLTF TGTGCCAGCAGTTACTCGTTGTCCTCTGGGGCCAACGTCCTGACTTTC TRBJ2-6 TRBV6-5 - -
CAWSPGTGNTEAFF TGTGCCTGGAGTCCCGGGACGGGGAACACTGAAGCTTTCTTT TRBJ1-1 TRBV30 - few
CSVKRGGNEKLFF TGCAGCGTTAAAAGGGGGGGAAATGAAAAACTGTTTTTT TRBJ1-4 TRBV29-1 - -
CASSFGTGSGELFF TGCGCCAGCAGCTTCGGGACAGGGTCCGGGGAGCTGTTTTTT TRBJ2-2 TRBV5-1 TRBD1 few